This entry features one T cell receptor (beta chain) sequence. This specimen comes from a study of PD-1 and CTLA-4 blockade in melanoma. V lost 7 bases to trimming and J lost 0 bases, with 12 bases between them. The CDR3 covers 15 residues. CDR1 is SNHLY, CDR2 FYNNEI, per germline. Libraries were prepared by immunoSEQ multiplex PCR; TCRdb keeps only in-frame clonotypes and omits some of them. The repertoire holds 15,000 to 20,000 clones, with roughly two thirds as singletons. The sequenced sample was CD8+ T cells from peripheral blood, obtained before anti-PD-1 treatment. The TCR was taken from a human donor with melanoma. V usage is TRBV2 and J usage is TRBJ2-2, with D hard to call. This chain's CDR3 is CASKEQPSNTGELFF. CDR3 DNA sequence: TGTGCCAGCAAGGAACAGCCTTCGAACACCGGGGAGCTGTTTTTT.